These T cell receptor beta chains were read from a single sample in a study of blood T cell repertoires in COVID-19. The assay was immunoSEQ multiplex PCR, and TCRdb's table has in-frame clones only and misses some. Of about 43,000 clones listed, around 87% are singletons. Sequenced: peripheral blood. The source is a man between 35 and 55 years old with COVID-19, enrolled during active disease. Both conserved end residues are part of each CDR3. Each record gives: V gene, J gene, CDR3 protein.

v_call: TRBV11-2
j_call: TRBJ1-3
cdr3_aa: CASSLGIGNTIYF

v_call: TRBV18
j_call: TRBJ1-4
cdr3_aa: CASSPYSREGEKLFF

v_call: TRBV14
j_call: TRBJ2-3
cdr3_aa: CASSQDRLQSILAASTDTQYF

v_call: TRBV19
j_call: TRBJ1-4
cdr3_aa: CASSIRGGRAVNEKLFF

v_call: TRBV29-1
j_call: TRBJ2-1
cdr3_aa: CSAGTGTGYNEQFF

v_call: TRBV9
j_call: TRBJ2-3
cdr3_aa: CASSVVSGTQYF

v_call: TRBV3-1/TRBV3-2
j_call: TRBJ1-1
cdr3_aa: CASSRETGGEAFF

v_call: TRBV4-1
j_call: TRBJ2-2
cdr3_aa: CASSPGSSGGNTGELFF

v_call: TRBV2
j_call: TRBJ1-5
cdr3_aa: CASNLQGSGNQPQHF

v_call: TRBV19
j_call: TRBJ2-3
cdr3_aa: CASSMGGVTDTQYF

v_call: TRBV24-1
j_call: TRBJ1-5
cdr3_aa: CATSDTGGGQPQHF

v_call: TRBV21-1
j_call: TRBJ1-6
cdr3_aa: CASSKGNRPPSPLHF

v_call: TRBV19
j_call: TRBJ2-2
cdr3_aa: CASSLKGQGASGELFF

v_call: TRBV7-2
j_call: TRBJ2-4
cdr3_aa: CASSTGTEAKNIQYF

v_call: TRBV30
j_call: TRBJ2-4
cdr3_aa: CAWSVRSENIQYF

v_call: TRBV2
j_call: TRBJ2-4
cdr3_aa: CASSGGKDRNIQYF

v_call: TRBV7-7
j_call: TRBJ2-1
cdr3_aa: CASSLTLAGVNEQFF

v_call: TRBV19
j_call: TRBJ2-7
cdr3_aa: CASSMKYGGQVFYEQYF

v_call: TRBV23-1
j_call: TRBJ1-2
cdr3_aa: CASSHPGQGANYVGYTF

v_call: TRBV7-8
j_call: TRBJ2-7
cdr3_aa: CASSLSNEQYF

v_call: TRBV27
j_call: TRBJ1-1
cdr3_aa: CASSLKWSGRFLNTEAFF